These 14 T cell receptor beta chains were all obtained from the same sample, sequenced in a study of blood T cell repertoires in COVID-19. The assay was immunoSEQ multiplex PCR, and TCRdb's table has in-frame clones only and misses some. Of 200,000 to 250,000 clones in the sample, 75% to 90% are singletons; the top ten hold more than 3%. Sequenced input: PBMCs or T cells enriched from blood (not recorded which). The receptors derive from a woman in her late teens or twenties in a cohort exposed to, infected with or recovered from COVID-19 (not recorded which).

The chain links TRBV6-5 to TRBJ1-6; 10 bases line up with TRBD1. J gave up 7 bases and V 5 bases, and 2 bases lay outside the gene matches. The CDR3 totals 14 residues. Germline CDR1 MNHEY, CDR2 SVGAGI. CDR3 protein: CASSRQGANSPLHF. The DNA for the CDR3 is TGTGCCAGCAGTCGACAGGGGGCGAATTCACCCCTCCACTTT.

This sequence joins TRBV2 and TRBJ2-3; the D gene is possibly TRBD1 (6 bases). The CDR3 covers 13 residues. Trimming pared 6 bases from V and 3 bases from J, leaving 10 bases between. In germline, CDR1 is SNHLY, CDR2 FYNNEI. The CDR3 sequence is CASSQDRTDTQYF. Here the CDR3 DNA reads TGTGCCAGCAGCCAGGACAGAACAGATACGCAGTATTTT. The variable domain in full, with the rest retrieved from reference TRBV2 and TRBJ2-3, is EPEVTQTPSHQVTQMGQEVILRCVPISNHLYFYWYRQILGQKVEFLVSFYNNEISEKSEIFDDQFSVERPDGSNFTLKIRSTKLEDSAMYFCASSQDRTDTQYFGPGTRLTVL.

V gene TRBV28 combines with J gene TRBJ1-2; 9 nucleotides line up with TRBD1. The CDR3 extends over 13 amino acids. Germline V gene data show CDR1 as MDHEN and CDR2 as SYDVKM. The CDR3 sequence: CVSDRGGTYGYTF. The CDR3 coding sequence is TGTGTCAGTGACAGGGGGGGCACCTATGGCTACACCTTC.

This chain uses TRBV6-5 with TRBJ2-5; D is perhaps TRBD1 (5 bases). The CDR3 extends over 15 amino acids. With 7 bases removed from V and 4 bases from J, the gap between germline ends came to 19 bases. CDR1 and CDR2 (germline): MNHEY, SVGAGI. The CDR3 here is CASTQGWALGETQYF. The CDR3 DNA reads as TGTGCCAGCACCCAGGGTTGGGCCCTTGGAGAGACCCAGTACTTC.

This chain links TRBV5-1 with TRBJ1-1; D ambiguous. V was cut by 3 bases and J by 0 bases, with 9 bases left in between. The CDR3 length is 14 residues. Germline V gene lookup returns CDR1 SGHRS and CDR2 YFSETQ. As DNA, the CDR3 is TGCGCCAGCAGCTCGAGGTTAGTGAACACTGAAGCTTTCTTT. Translated: CASSSRLVNTEAFF.

This chain joins TRBV7-6 and TRBJ2-1, with D tentatively TRBD1 (5 bases). CDR1 SGHVS and CDR2 FNYEAQ come from the germline V gene. The CDR3 is 15 residues long. V gave up 6 bases and J gave up 7 bases, with 19 bases separating them. The CDR3, as DNA: TGTGCCAGCAGTCCTAGATGGGGCTTGGGGAATGAGCAGTTCTTC. Its protein is CASSPRWGLGNEQFF. The full variable domain, its missing parts supplied by reference TRBV7-6 and TRBJ2-1, is GAGVSQSPRYKVTKRGQDVALRCDPISGHVSLYWYRQALGQGPEFLTYFNYEAQQDKSGLPNDRFSAERPEGSISTLTIQRTEQRDSAMYRCASSPRWGLGNEQFFGPGTRLTVL.

J is TRBJ2-1 and V is TRBV6-5; D perhaps matches TRBD2 (6 bases). V shed 3 bases and J shed 5 bases, with 14 bases lying between them. CDR1 MNHEY and CDR2 SVGAGI come from the germline V gene. CDR3 length equals 15 residues. CDR3 sequence reads: CASSYLVAEDNEQFF. CDR3 in DNA: TGTGCCAGCAGTTATTTGGTAGCGGAGGACAATGAGCAGTTCTTC.

This chain connects TRBV5-1 to TRBJ2-1; possibly TRBD1 for D (6 bases). Between the trimmed V and J ends, which lost 4 bases and 9 bases, there was a span of 20 bases. This CDR3 has 15 residues. CDR1 is SGHRS and CDR2 is YFSETQ in the germline V gene. The DNA for the CDR3 is TGCGCCAGCAGCGAGGAGACAGGTAGGCAGGGTGAGCAGTTCTTC. It translates to CASSEETGRQGEQFF.

The J gene is TRBJ2-7, the V gene TRBV3-1 (or the pseudogene TRBV3-2); D remains unclear. Trimming removed 0 bases at V and 2 bases at J, with 11 bases between. Germline-derived CDR1 and CDR2 are LGHDT and YNNKEL (reference sequence). The CDR3 is made up of 15 amino acids. DNA for the CDR3: TGTGCCAGCAGCCAAGACAGTGACATCCCCTACGAGCAGTACTTC. It encodes CASSQDSDIPYEQYF.

The chain has TRBV3-1 (or the pseudogene TRBV3-2) and TRBJ2-2; D gene uncertain. With 1 base removed from V and 1 base from J, the gap between germline ends came to 4 bases. The CDR3 is made up of 14 amino acids. Germline CDR1 is LGHDT and CDR2 is YNNKEL (reference sequence). The CDR3 spells CASSQGRNTGELFF. The DNA for the CDR3 is TGTGCCAGCAGCCAAGGGAGGAACACCGGGGAGCTGTTTTTT.

V usage is TRBV5-1 and J usage is TRBJ1-1; 8 nucleotides agree with TRBD1. Germline V gives CDR1 SGHRS, CDR2 YFSETQ. CDR3 length: 14 residues. V was clipped by 5 bases and J by 1 base; unmatched bases: 4. The CDR3 sequence: CASSTDRGNTEAFF. CDR3 DNA: TGCGCCAGCAGTACCGACAGGGGGAACACTGAAGCTTTCTTT. The full variable domain, in which reference TRBV5-1 and TRBJ1-1 provide the parts outside the CDR3, is KAGVTQTPRYLIKTRGQQVTLSCSPISGHRSVSWYQQTPGQGLQFLFEYFSETQRNKGNFPGRFSGRQFSNSRSEMNVSTLELGDSALYLCASSTDRGNTEAFFGQGTRLTVV.

The chain uses TRBV6-5 and TRBJ2-3; D is uncertain. V was clipped by 8 bases and J by 1 base, with 4 bases between them. The CDR3 length is 11 residues. CDR1 is MNHEY and CDR2 is SVGAGI in the germline V gene. CDR3 in amino acids: CASRRTDTQYF. The CDR3 region has the DNA TGTGCCAGCCGTCGCACAGATACGCAGTATTTT.

This clone has a single count. V usage is TRBV20-1 and J usage is TRBJ1-1; TRBD1 aligns across 8 bases. The CDR3 consists of 15 residues. CDR1 and CDR2 (germline): DFQATT, SNEGSKA (reference sequence). V was pared by 3 bases and J by 5 bases, with 11 bases of the junction left unmatched. CDR3: CSASKTGDRTTEAFF. The CDR3 nucleotides are TGCAGTGCTAGTAAGACAGGGGATAGAACAACTGAAGCTTTCTTT.

The V and J genes are TRBV4-1 and TRBJ1-2, with TRBD1 identical over 7 bases. CDR1 MGHRA and CDR2 YSYEKL come from the germline V gene. J was trimmed by 4 bases and V by 0 bases; bases with no gene match: 2. CDR3 size: 14 residues. The CDR3: CASSQEGQLYGYTF. In DNA form, the CDR3 reads TGCGCCAGCAGCCAAGAGGGACAGCTCTATGGCTACACCTTC.